The sequence of this T cell receptor beta chain was determined in a study of blood T cell repertoires in COVID-19. Study background: What the recovered Cohort 3 donors had was two negative PCRs, clearance, or symptom resolution.

Trimming took 6 bases from V and 5 from J; bases not matched to a gene: 7. Germline values: CDR1 MDHEN, CDR2 SYDVKM. This CDR3 spans 15 amino acids. Here immunoSEQ multiplex PCR was the method, and the copy in TCRdb shows in-frame clones only, minus some. The sample lists 330,000 or so clones; 80% to 90% were seen once. The source of this sequence is a man aged 35 to 55 in a cohort exposed to, infected with or recovered from COVID-19 (not recorded which). Sequenced sample: PBMCs or T cells enriched from blood (not recorded which). The rearrangement links TRBV28 to TRBJ2-1; 10 bases are shared with TRBD2. The CDR3 sequence is CASSHTSGKNNEQFF. The DNA of the CDR3 is TGTGCCAGCAGCCATACTAGCGGGAAGAACAATGAGCAGTTCTTC.